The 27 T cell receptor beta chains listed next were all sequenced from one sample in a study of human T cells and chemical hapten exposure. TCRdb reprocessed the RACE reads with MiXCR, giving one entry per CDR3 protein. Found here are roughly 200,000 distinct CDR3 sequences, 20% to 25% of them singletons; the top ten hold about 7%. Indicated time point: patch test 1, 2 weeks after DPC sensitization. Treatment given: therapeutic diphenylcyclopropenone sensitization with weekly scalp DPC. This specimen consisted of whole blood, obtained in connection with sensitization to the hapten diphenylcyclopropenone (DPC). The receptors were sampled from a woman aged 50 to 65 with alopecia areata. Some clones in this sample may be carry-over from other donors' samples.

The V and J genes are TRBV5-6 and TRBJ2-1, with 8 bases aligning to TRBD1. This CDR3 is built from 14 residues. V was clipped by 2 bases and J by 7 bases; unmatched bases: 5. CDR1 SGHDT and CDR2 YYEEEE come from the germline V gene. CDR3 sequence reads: CASSFQGAENEQFF. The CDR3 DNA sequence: TGTGCCAGCAGCTTCCAGGGGGCAGAGAATGAGCAGTTCTTC.

The CDR3 sequence is CASSVGYEQYF. The CDR3 DNA sequence: TGTGCCAGCAGTGTCGGGTACGAGCAGTACTTC. The V gene is TRBV6-1, the J gene TRBJ2-7; D gene ambiguous. Trimming took 4 bases from V and 4 from J, leaving 5 bases between them. This CDR3 is built from 11 residues. Germline values: CDR1 MNHNS, CDR2 SASEGT.

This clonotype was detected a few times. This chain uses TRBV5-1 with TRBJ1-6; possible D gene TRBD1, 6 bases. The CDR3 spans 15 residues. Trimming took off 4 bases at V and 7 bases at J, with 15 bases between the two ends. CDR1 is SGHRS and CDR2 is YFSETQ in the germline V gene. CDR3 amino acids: CASSIGTLANSPLHF. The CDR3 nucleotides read TGCGCCAGCAGCATAGGGACATTGGCGAATTCACCCCTCCACTTT.

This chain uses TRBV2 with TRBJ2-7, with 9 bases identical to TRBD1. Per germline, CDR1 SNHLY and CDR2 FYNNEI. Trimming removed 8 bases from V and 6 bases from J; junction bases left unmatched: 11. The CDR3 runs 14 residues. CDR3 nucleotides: TGTGCCAGCTCGAAAGAGGACAGGGGAGGCGAGCAGTACTTC. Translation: CASSKEDRGGEQYF.

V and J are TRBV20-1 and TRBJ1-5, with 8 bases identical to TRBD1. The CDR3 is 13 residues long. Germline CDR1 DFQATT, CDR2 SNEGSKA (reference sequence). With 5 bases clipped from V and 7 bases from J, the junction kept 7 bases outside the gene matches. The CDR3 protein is CSAGRTGNQPQHF. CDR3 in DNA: TGCAGTGCTGGCAGGACAGGGAACCAGCCCCAGCATTTT.

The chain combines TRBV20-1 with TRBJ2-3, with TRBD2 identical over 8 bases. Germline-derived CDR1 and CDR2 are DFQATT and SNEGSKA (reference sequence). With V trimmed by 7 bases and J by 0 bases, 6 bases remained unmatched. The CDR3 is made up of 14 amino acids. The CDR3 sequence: CSVQLADSTDTQYF. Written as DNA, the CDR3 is TGCAGTGTACAACTAGCGGATAGCACAGATACGCAGTATTTT.

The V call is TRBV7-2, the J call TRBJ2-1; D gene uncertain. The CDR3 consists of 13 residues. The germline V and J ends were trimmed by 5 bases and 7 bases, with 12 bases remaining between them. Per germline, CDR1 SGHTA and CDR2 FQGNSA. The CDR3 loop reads CASSASLGNEQFF. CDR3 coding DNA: TGTGCCAGCAGCGCAAGCCTAGGAAATGAGCAGTTCTTC.

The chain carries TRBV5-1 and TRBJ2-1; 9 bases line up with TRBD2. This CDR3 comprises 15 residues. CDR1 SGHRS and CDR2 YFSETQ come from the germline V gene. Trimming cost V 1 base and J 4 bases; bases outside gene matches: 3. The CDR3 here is CASSLLAGEYNEQFF. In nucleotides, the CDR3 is TGCGCCAGCAGCTTGTTAGCGGGAGAGTACAATGAGCAGTTCTTC. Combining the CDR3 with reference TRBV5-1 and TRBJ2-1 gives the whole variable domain KAGVTQTPRYLIKTRGQQVTLSCSPISGHRSVSWYQQTPGQGLQFLFEYFSETQRNKGNFPGRFSGRQFSNSRSEMNVSTLELGDSALYLCASSLLAGEYNEQFFGPGTRLTVL.

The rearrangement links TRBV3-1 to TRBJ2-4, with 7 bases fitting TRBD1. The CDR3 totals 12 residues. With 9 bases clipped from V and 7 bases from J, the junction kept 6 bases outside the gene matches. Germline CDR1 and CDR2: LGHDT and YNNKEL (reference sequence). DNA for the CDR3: TGTGCCAGGACAGACAGGGATAACATTCAGTACTTC. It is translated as CARTDRDNIQYF.

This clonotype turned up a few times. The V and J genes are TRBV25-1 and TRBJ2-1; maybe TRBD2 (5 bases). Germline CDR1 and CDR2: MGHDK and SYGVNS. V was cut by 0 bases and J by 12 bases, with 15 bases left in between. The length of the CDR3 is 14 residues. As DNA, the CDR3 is TGTGCCAGCAGTGAATACAAAGGGAGTTGGGGGCAGTTCTTC. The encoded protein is CASSEYKGSWGQFF.

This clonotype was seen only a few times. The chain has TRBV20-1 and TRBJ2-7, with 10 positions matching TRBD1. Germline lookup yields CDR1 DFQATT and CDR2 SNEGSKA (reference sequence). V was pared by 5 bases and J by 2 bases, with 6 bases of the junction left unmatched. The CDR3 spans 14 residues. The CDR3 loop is CSAEDRGSTYEQYF. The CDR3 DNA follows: TGCAGTGCTGAGGACAGGGGGTCAACCTACGAGCAGTACTTC.

The CDR3 coding sequence is TGCAGTGCTAGAACGACAGAGCAGGGAGGTGGAAACACCATATATTTT. Residues: CSARTTEQGGGNTIYF. This rearrangement joins TRBV20-1 to TRBJ1-3; D perhaps matches TRBD1 (5 bases). Germline CDR1 and CDR2: DFQATT and SNEGSKA (reference sequence). V dropped 2 bases and J dropped 3 bases, with 17 bases sitting between them. This CDR3 is 16 amino acids long.

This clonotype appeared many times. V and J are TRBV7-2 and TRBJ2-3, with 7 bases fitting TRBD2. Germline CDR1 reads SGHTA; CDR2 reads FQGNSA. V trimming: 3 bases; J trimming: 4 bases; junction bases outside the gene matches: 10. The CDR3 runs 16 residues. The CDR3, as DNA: TGTGCCAGCAGCTTGGAGCCCGGACTAGTCGCAGATACGCAGTATTTT. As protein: CASSLEPGLVADTQYF.

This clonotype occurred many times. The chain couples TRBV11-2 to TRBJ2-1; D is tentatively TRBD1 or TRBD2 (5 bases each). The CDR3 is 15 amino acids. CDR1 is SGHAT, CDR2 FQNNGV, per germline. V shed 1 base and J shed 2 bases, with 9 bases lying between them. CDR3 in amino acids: CASSLGKGPYNEQFF. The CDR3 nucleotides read TGTGCCAGCAGCTTAGGAAAGGGACCCTACAATGAGCAGTTCTTC.

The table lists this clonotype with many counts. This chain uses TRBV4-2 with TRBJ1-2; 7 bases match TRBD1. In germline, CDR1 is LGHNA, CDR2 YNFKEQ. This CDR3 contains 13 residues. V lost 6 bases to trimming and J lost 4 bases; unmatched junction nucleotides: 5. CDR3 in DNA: TGTGCCAGCAGACAAAGGGACAGCTATGGCTACACCTTC. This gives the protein CASRQRDSYGYTF.

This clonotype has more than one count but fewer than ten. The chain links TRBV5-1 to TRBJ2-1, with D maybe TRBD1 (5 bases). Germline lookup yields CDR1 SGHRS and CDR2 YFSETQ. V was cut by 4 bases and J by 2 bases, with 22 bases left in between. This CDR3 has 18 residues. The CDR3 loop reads CASSQGDAGLPTYNEQFF. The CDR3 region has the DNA TGCGCCAGCAGCCAGGGCGACGCTGGCCTACCCACCTACAATGAGCAGTTCTTC. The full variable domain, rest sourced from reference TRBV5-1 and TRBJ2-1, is KAGVTQTPRYLIKTRGQQVTLSCSPISGHRSVSWYQQTPGQGLQFLFEYFSETQRNKGNFPGRFSGRQFSNSRSEMNVSTLELGDSALYLCASSQGDAGLPTYNEQFFGPGTRLTVL.

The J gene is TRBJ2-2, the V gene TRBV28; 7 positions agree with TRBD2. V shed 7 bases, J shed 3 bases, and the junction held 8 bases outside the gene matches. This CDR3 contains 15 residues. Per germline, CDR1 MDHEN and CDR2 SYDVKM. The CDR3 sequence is CASMVVAGDTGELFF. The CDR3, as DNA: TGTGCCAGCATGGTGGTCGCGGGGGACACCGGGGAGCTGTTTTTT. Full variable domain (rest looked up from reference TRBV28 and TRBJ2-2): DVKVTQSSRYLVKRTGEKVFLECVQDMDHENMFWYRQDPGLGLRLIYFSYDVKMKEKGDIPEGYSVSREKKERFSLILESASTNQTSMYLCASMVVAGDTGELFFGEGSRLTVL.

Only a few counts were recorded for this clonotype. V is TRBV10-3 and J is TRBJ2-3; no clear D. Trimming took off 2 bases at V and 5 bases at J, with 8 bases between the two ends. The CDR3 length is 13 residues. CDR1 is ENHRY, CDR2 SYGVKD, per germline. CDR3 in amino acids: CAISEERRDTQYF. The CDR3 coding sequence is TGTGCCATCAGTGAGGAGCGCAGAGATACGCAGTATTTT.

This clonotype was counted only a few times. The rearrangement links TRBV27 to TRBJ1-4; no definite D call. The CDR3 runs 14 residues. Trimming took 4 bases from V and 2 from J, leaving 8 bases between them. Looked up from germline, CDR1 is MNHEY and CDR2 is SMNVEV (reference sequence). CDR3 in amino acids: CASSSTSTNEKLFF. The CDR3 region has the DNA TGTGCCAGCAGTTCCACGAGCACTAATGAAAAACTGTTTTTT.

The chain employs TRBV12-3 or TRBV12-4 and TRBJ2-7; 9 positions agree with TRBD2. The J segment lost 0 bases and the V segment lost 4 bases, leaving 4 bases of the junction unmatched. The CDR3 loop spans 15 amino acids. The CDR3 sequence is CASSSLSGSSYEQYF. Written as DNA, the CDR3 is TGTGCCAGCAGTTCTCTTAGCGGGAGCTCCTACGAGCAGTACTTC.

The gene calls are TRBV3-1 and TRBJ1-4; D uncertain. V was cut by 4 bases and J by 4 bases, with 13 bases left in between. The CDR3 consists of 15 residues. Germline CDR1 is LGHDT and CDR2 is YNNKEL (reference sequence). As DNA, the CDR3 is TGTGCCAGCAGCCCCCAGTTGGGCCGTAATGAAAAACTGTTTTTT. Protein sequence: CASSPQLGRNEKLFF.

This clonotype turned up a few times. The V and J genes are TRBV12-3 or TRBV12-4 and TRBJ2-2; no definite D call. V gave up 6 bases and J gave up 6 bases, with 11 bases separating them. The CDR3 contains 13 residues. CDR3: CASSPGLSGELFF. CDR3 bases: TGTGCCAGCAGCCCAGGCTTGTCCGGGGAGCTGTTTTTT.

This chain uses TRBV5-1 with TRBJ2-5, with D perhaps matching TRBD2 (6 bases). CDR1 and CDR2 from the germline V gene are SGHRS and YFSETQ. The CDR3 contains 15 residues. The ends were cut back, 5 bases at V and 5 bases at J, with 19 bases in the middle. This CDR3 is CASSSHGGMVETQYF. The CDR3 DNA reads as TGCGCCAGCAGTTCCCACGGGGGAATGGTTGAGACCCAGTACTTC.

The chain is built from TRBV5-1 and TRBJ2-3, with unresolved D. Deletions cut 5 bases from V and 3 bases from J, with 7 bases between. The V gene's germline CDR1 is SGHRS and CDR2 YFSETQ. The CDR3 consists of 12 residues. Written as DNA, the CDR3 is TGCGCCAGCAGTGTCCGGACAGATACGCAGTATTTT. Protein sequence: CASSVRTDTQYF.

CDR3 DNA: TGCGCCAGCAGCCTCGGGACATTCTACGAGCAGTACTTC. The encoded protein is CASSLGTFYEQYF. The chain uses TRBV5-1 and TRBJ2-7; possible D gene TRBD1, 6 bases. Germline loops: CDR1 SGHRS, CDR2 YFSETQ. V dropped 4 bases and J dropped 3 bases, with 11 bases sitting between them. The CDR3 has 13 residues.

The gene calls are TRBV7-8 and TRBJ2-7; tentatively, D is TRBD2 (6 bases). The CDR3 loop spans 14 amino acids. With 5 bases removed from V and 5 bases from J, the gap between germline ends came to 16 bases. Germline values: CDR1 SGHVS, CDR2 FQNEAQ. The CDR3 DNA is TGTGCCAGCAGCCCACAGGTCAGGGAGGACGAGCAGTACTTC. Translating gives CASSPQVREDEQYF.

The CDR3 DNA is TGTGCCAGCAGCTTCCGGGCACTTGGAGATACGCAGTATTTT. Translation gives CASSFRALGDTQYF. V gene TRBV7-9 combines with J gene TRBJ2-3; no clear D. CDR3 length: 14 amino acids. V lost 3 bases and J lost 5, with 12 bases in between. Looked up from germline, CDR1 is SEHNR and CDR2 is FQNEAQ (reference sequence).